The 7 T cell receptor beta chains reported below all come from one sample, sequenced in a study of Graves' ophthalmopathy and Graves' hyperthyroidism. For repertoire sequencing, the TCR beta CDR3 regions were amplified from RNA transcripts. Amplification began with first-round RT-PCR using HTBI primers, then second-round multiplex PCR was performed. TCRdb passed the multiplex PCR reads through MiXCR, listing each CDR3 protein once. Of 150,000 or so distinct CDR3 sequences listed, approximately 40% were seen once; the top ten hold approximately 8.9%. What was sequenced was peripheral blood. The receptors derive from a man aged 30 to 39 with Graves' ophthalmopathy.

This clonotype showed up many times. This chain uses TRBV27 with TRBJ2-3; perhaps D is TRBD1 or TRBD2 (7 bases each). The CDR3 has 16 amino acids. CDR1 is MNHEY, CDR2 SMNVEV, per germline (reference sequence). V lost 4 bases to trimming and J lost 3 bases, with 17 bases between them. Here the CDR3 reads CASSSGLGGLTDTQYF. CDR3 DNA sequence: TGTGCCAGCAGTTCCGGACTAGGGGGCCTAACAGATACGCAGTATTTT.

This clonotype is a singleton in its sample. J is TRBJ2-7 and V is TRBV28; 7 nucleotides line up with TRBD2. The CDR3 runs 16 residues. Trimming took 6 bases from V and 6 from J; bases not matched to a gene: 17. Germline-derived CDR1 and CDR2 are MDHEN and SYDVKM. As DNA, the CDR3 is TGTGCCAGCAGCCCCCCGGCGTGGGGGGGGATCCCCGAGCAGTACTTC. Amino acids: CASSPPAWGGIPEQYF.

This clonotype was picked up many times. This rearrangement joins TRBV24-1 to TRBJ2-2; 10 bases map to TRBD1. Germline V gene lookup returns CDR1 KGHDR and CDR2 SFDVKD. V lost 7 bases and J lost 7; bases outside the gene matches: 8. This CDR3 contains 15 residues. The CDR3 loop reads CATRGTGEGNGELFF. The CDR3 nucleotides are TGTGCCACCAGGGGGACAGGGGAAGGAAACGGGGAGCTGTTTTTT.

This clonotype was seen many times. V usage is TRBV10-3 and J usage is TRBJ1-1; the D gene is possibly TRBD1 (5 bases). V lost 3 bases and J lost 5, with 16 bases in between. The V gene's germline CDR1 is ENHRY and CDR2 SYGVKD. The CDR3 is 15 amino acids. The CDR3 here is CAISDTGQGWTEAFF. The CDR3 DNA reads TGTGCCATCAGTGATACAGGACAAGGGTGGACTGAAGCTTTCTTT.

In its sample, this clonotype was seen many times. This rearrangement joins TRBV12-3 or TRBV12-4 to TRBJ1-3; no definite D call. CDR3 length: 14 residues. V lost 7 bases to trimming and J lost 4 bases, with 14 bases between them. CDR3: CASNRAGRGNTIYF. Written as DNA, the CDR3 is TGTGCCAGCAACCGGGCCGGCCGGGGAAACACCATATATTTT.

This clonotype showed up many times. The chain uses TRBV6-2 or TRBV6-3 and TRBJ1-5; D may be TRBD1 (6 bases). V was shortened by 3 bases and J by 5 bases, with 14 bases between the two germline ends. This CDR3 contains 15 residues. CDR1 MNHEY and CDR2 SVGEGT come from the germline V gene. The CDR3 here is CASSYHARGHQPQHF. The CDR3 nucleotides read TGTGCCAGCAGTTATCACGCCAGGGGCCATCAGCCCCAGCATTTT.

This clonotype was counted once. The chain's CDR3 is CAWSVSVGTEAFF. DNA of the CDR3: TGTGCCTGGAGTGTATCGGTAGGCACTGAAGCTTTCTTT. The chain is built from TRBV30 and TRBJ1-1, with no clear D. This CDR3 is built from 13 residues. Trimming stripped 0 bases from V and 4 bases from J, with 9 bases between. The germline V gene has CDR1 GTSNPN and CDR2 SVGIG (reference sequence).